This TCR beta chain stems from a study of PD-1 blockade in classical Hodgkin lymphoma. A word on this clone: Its specificity is unknown.

Each patient relapsed following autologous stem cell transplantation, and prior brentuximab vedotin exposure differed. Points from the study as a whole: Complete responders started with a diversity level that resembled newly diagnosed patients at baseline.

Data came from immunoSEQ multiplex PCR; TCRdb stores just in-frame clones and leaves some out. The table lists about 25,000 clones, around 70% of them singletons, with roughly 3.4% in the top ten. The CDR3 totals 14 residues. The trim removed 2 bases at V and 6 bases at J, leaving 5 bases unmatched. Germline V gene lookup returns CDR1 SGHVS and CDR2 FQNEAQ. The V call is TRBV7-8, the J call TRBJ1-2; 8 positions agree with TRBD1. The sequence was collected from a human donor with classical Hodgkin lymphoma. This specimen consisted of peripheral blood mononuclear cells (PBMCs), obtained at baseline. The CDR3, as DNA: TGTGCCAGCAGCTTACAGGGGGCTGTCGATGGCTACACCTTC. It codes for CASSLQGAVDGYTF.